This T cell receptor beta chain was identified during a study of blood T cell repertoires in COVID-19. Study summary: Donors in the United States, Italy and Spain gave samples during acute or convalescent COVID-19. T cells, B-cell-depleted T cells, or PBMCs supplied cDNA or gDNA.

Original analysis: Reference gene primer amplification yielded estimated nucleated cell counts. Using immunoSEQ multiplex PCR, the repertoire was profiled, and TCRdb retains in-frame clones only, with some absent. That table is the source of V, J and clone size, and D and trimming were worked out from the DNA. The sample contains 170,000 or so clones, 84% of which appear only once. V shed 2 bases and J 0 bases; nucleotides not matched to a gene: 8. CDR1 SGHNT and CDR2 YYREEE come from the germline V gene (reference sequence). The CDR3 length is 17 residues. This TCR was sampled from a man aged 18 to 29 with active or convalescent COVID-19. Sample: peripheral blood. The chain couples TRBV5-4 to TRBJ1-3; TRBD1 aligns across 7 bases. DNA for the CDR3: TGTGCCAGCAGCTTAATAGGGGGCGCTGGCTCTGGAAACACCATATATTTT. It is translated as CASSLIGGAGSGNTIYF.